The 20 T cell receptor beta chains given below trace back to one sample, sequenced in a study of blood T cell repertoires in COVID-19. TCRdb's copy holds only in-frame clones and misses some; the assay was immunoSEQ multiplex PCR. This table holds under 150,000 clones, about 86% found once. The material sequenced was PBMCs or T cells enriched from blood (not recorded which). Receptors originate from a woman in her fifties or sixties who had recovered from COVID-19.

The chain links TRBV19 to TRBJ1-5; D gene unclear. V was shortened by 5 bases and J by 0 bases, with 5 bases between the two germline ends. Germline V gene data show CDR1 as LNHDA and CDR2 as SQIVND (reference sequence). There are 13 residues in the CDR3. The CDR3 DNA sequence: TGTGCCAGTAGTTATAATAGCAATCAGCCCCAGCATTTT. Translating gives CASSYNSNQPQHF.

This rearrangement joins TRBV14 to TRBJ2-7, with D possibly being TRBD1 (5 bases). V dropped 3 bases and J dropped 3 bases, with 15 bases sitting between them. The CDR3 runs to 15 residues. Germline V gene sequence: CDR1 SGHDN, CDR2 FVKESK. The DNA for the CDR3 is TGTGCCAGCAGCCAGGGGCATTGGACCATCTACGAGCAGTACTTC. This codes for CASSQGHWTIYEQYF. Drawing the rest from reference TRBV14 and TRBJ2-7, the complete variable domain is EAGVTQFPSHSVIEKGQTVTLRCDPISGHDNLYWYRRVMGKEIKFLLHFVKESKQDESGMPNNRFLAERTGGTYSTLKVQPAELEDSGVYFCASSQGHWTIYEQYFGPGTRLTVT.

Only one count was recorded for this clone. V and J are TRBV7-2 and TRBJ1-4, with D possibly matching TRBD1 (6 bases). The CDR3 sequence is 17 residues long. With 5 bases removed from V and 1 base from J, the gap between germline ends came to 17 bases. Germline loops: CDR1 SGHTA, CDR2 FQGNSA. DNA for the CDR3: TGTGCCAGCAGCCAGGACAGACAGCAAGAAACTAATGAAAAACTGTTTTTT. This sequence encodes CASSQDRQQETNEKLFF.

V usage is TRBV18 and J usage is TRBJ2-5, with TRBD1 matching 7 bases. Germline CDR1 is KGHSH and CDR2 is LQKENI. This CDR3 has 13 amino acids. V lost 3 bases to trimming and J lost 5 bases; unmatched junction nucleotides: 3. CDR3 sequence reads: CASSPQTGETQYF. In DNA, the CDR3 is TGTGCCAGCTCACCCCAGACAGGGGAGACCCAGTACTTC.

This chain uses TRBV7-6 with TRBJ1-4; the D gene is possibly TRBD1 (5 bases). Trimming removed 1 base at V and 3 bases at J, with 9 bases between. CDR1 is SGHVS, CDR2 FNYEAQ, per germline. This CDR3 spans 15 amino acids. CDR3 amino acids: CASSLEVGANEKLFF. CDR3 bases: TGTGCCAGCAGCTTAGAAGTAGGGGCTAATGAAAAACTGTTTTTT.

V gene TRBV3-1 (or the pseudogene TRBV3-2) combines with J gene TRBJ2-5; 7 bases are a match to TRBD1. From germline, CDR1 is LGHDT and CDR2 YNNKEL (reference sequence). The CDR3 runs to 12 residues. With V trimmed by 4 bases and J by 5 bases, 1 base remained unmatched. The DNA for the CDR3 is TGTGCCAGCAGCCCGACAGGGGAGACCCAGTACTTC. This codes for CASSPTGETQYF.

This sequence joins TRBV30 and TRBJ1-2, with TRBD1 matching over 8 bases. CDR1 is GTSNPN and CDR2 is SVGIG in the germline V gene (reference sequence). With 4 bases clipped from V and 6 bases from J, the junction kept 7 bases outside the gene matches. CDR3 length: 13 amino acids. The CDR3 bases are TGTGCCTGGACCAGGGAACAGGGGGATGGCTACACCTTC. Its protein product is CAWTREQGDGYTF.

This sequence joins TRBV7-2 and TRBJ2-5; 10 bases agree with TRBD2. CDR1 is SGHTA and CDR2 is FQGNSA in the germline V gene. This CDR3 comprises 15 residues. Trimming at V came to 4 bases and at J to 5 bases, leaving 7 bases not matched to a gene. The CDR3 sequence is CASSSVSGGGETQYF. In DNA form, the CDR3 reads TGTGCCAGCAGCTCTGTGAGCGGGGGGGGTGAGACCCAGTACTTC.

The rearrangement joins TRBV10-3 to TRBJ2-1; D perhaps matches TRBD1 (6 bases). The CDR3 is 13 residues long. Germline CDR1 is ENHRY and CDR2 is SYGVKD. With 8 bases removed from V and 5 bases from J, the gap between germline ends came to 13 bases. The CDR3 coding sequence is TGTGCCATCCATGGACAGCTCAACAATGAGCAGTTCTTC. It translates to CAIHGQLNNEQFF.

This rearrangement joins TRBV21-1 to TRBJ2-1; TRBD1 is taken as the D call from the table, unchecked against the DNA. TRBV21-1 is marked as a pseudogene. This CDR3 contains 13 residues. CDR3 nucleotides: TGTGCCAGCACCAAGACAGGGAGGAATGAGCAGTTCTTC. This sequence encodes CASTKTGRNEQFF.

The chain couples TRBV7-6 to TRBJ1-1, with TRBD1 matching 9 bases. Per the germline V gene, CDR1 is SGHVS and CDR2 is FNYEAQ. V lost 5 bases and J lost 5; bases outside the gene matches: 6. The CDR3 contains 14 residues. This CDR3 is CASSPTGGRTEAFF. The CDR3 region has the DNA TGTGCCAGCAGCCCGACAGGGGGGAGGACTGAAGCTTTCTTT.

The V and J genes are TRBV12-3 or TRBV12-4 and TRBJ1-2; 7 nucleotides line up with TRBD1. The ends lost 6 bases at V and 8 bases at J; junction bases unmatched: 6. This CDR3 has 12 amino acids. Here the CDR3 DNA reads TGTGCCAGCAGGACGACAGGGACCGGCTACACCTTC. Residues: CASRTTGTGYTF.

V is TRBV3-1 (or the pseudogene TRBV3-2) and J is TRBJ2-7; perhaps TRBD1 as D (6 bases). Between the trimmed V and J ends, which lost 1 base and 11 bases, there was a span of 21 bases. CDR1 LGHDT and CDR2 YNNKEL come from the germline V gene (reference sequence). The CDR3 has 15 residues. CDR3 protein: CASSQVGDTSGGKYF. Here the CDR3 DNA reads TGTGCCAGCAGCCAAGTAGGGGACACCTCCGGCGGAAAGTACTTC.

The rearrangement links TRBV6-1 to TRBJ1-1, with 8 bases fitting TRBD1. Per the germline V gene, CDR1 is MNHNS and CDR2 is SASEGT. CDR3 length: 15 residues. With V trimmed by 4 bases and J by 10 bases, 14 bases remained unmatched. For the CDR3, the DNA is TGTGCCAGCAGTGCCGGGACAGGTACGCGAGTAGGAGCTTTCTTT. This translates into CASSAGTGTRVGAFF.

The chain combines TRBV7-6 with TRBJ2-2, with 8 bases fitting TRBD2. CDR1 SGHVS and CDR2 FNYEAQ come from the germline V gene. V lost 1 base, J lost 0 bases, and 1 base stayed unmatched. CDR3 length: 16 residues. CDR3 in amino acids: CASSLVLAANTGELFF. Here the CDR3 DNA reads TGTGCCAGCAGCTTAGTACTAGCGGCGAACACCGGGGAGCTGTTTTTT. Full variable domain (outside the CDR3, taken from reference TRBV7-6 and TRBJ2-2): GAGVSQSPRYKVTKRGQDVALRCDPISGHVSLYWYRQALGQGPEFLTYFNYEAQQDKSGLPNDRFSAERPEGSISTLTIQRTEQRDSAMYRCASSLVLAANTGELFFGEGSRLTVL.

This clone has a handful of counts. This chain uses TRBV18 with TRBJ1-2, with 9 bases lining up with TRBD1. V gave up 6 bases and J gave up 4 bases; unmatched junction bases: 9. The CDR3 sequence is 15 residues long. Per germline, CDR1 KGHSH and CDR2 LQKENI. CDR3 in DNA: TGTGCCAGCTCCCCGGACAGGGGAGAGAGCTATGGCTACACCTTC. Translating gives CASSPDRGESYGYTF.

This rearrangement joins TRBV12-5 to TRBJ1-1; D remains ambiguous. The CDR3 extends over 16 amino acids. The germline CDR1 and CDR2 sequences are LGHNT and FRNRAP. The V gene lost 3 bases and the J gene lost 1 base, with 15 bases spanning the gap. The CDR3 nucleotides read TGTGCTAGTGGTTTCACAATATCCGGGGAGAACACTGAAGCTTTCTTT. Its protein is CASGFTISGENTEAFF.

The J gene is TRBJ2-2, the V gene TRBV5-6; TRBD1 might be the D (6 bases). The V gene's germline CDR1 is SGHDT and CDR2 YYEEEE. The V gene lost 3 bases and the J gene lost 1 base, with 13 bases spanning the gap. The length of the CDR3 is 16 residues. The DNA for the CDR3 is TGTGCCAGCAGCTGGCCGGGACACCAGAACACCGGGGAGCTGTTTTTT. Amino acids: CASSWPGHQNTGELFF.

The V call is TRBV5-8, the J call TRBJ1-2, with 10 bases lining up with TRBD1. Trimming at V came to 1 base and at J to 5 bases, leaving 5 bases not matched to a gene. The CDR3 is made up of 15 amino acids. Germline lookup yields CDR1 SGHTS and CDR2 YDEGEE. CDR3 protein: CASSLRDRGLYGYTF. For the CDR3, the DNA is TGTGCCAGCAGCTTGAGGGACAGGGGACTTTATGGCTACACCTTC.

The rearrangement uses TRBV12-5 and TRBJ1-6; TRBD1 matches at 8 bases. Per the germline V gene, CDR1 is LGHNT and CDR2 is FRNRAP. CDR3 length: 15 amino acids. Trimming removed 3 bases from V and 7 bases from J; junction bases left unmatched: 5. The CDR3 DNA reads as TGTGCTAGTGGTTTTTTACAGGGGGGAAATTCACCCCTCCACTTT. Protein sequence: CASGFLQGGNSPLHF.